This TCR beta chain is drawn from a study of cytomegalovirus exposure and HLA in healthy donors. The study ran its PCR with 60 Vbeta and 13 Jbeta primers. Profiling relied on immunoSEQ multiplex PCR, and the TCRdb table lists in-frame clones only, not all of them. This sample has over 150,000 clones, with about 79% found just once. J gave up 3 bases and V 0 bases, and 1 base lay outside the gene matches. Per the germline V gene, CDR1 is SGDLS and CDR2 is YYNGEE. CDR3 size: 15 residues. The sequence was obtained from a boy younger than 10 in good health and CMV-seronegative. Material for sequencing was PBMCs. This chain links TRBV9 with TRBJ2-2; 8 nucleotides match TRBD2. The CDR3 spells CASSVGGGHTGELFF. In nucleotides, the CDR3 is TGTGCCAGCAGCGTAGGCGGGGGGCACACCGGGGAGCTGTTTTTT.